This T cell receptor (beta chain) is drawn from a study of T cell responses to AZD1222 COVID-19 vaccine. From germline, CDR1 is SGHNT and CDR2 YYREEE (reference sequence). The V segment lost 0 bases and the J segment 7 bases; nucleotides outside the gene matches: 5. The CDR3 extends over 15 amino acids. A remark on this clone: Antigen: not known.

Broader study findings: CD4 TCRs covered the whole spike, strongest at regions 160-218 and 743-854.

TCRdb's table, derived via immunoSEQ multiplex PCR, lists solely in-frame clones and lacks some. This sample yields about 110,000 clones, of which about 95% are seen a single time; about 3.1% belongs to the top ten. The chain has TRBV5-4 and TRBJ1-4; 8 nucleotides line up with TRBD1. Source: peripheral blood, taken 28 days after the second AZD1222 dose. The receptor was isolated from an adult who received the AZD1222 COVID-19 vaccine. CDR3: CASSLGQGRIEKLFF. The DNA for the CDR3 is TGTGCCAGCAGCTTGGGACAGGGGCGGATTGAAAAACTGTTTTTT.